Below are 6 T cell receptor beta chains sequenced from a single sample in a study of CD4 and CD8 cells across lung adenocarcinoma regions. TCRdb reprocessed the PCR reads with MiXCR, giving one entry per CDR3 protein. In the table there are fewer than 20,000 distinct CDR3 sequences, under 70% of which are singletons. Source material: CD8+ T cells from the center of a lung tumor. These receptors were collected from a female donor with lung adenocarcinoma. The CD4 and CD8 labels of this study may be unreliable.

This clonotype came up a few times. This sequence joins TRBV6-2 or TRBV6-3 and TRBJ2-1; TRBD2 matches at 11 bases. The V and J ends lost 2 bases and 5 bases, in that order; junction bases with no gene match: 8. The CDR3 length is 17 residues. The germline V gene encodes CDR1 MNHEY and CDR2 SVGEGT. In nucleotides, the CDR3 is TGTGCCAGCAGTTACCGCACCGGGACTAGCGGCCACAATGAGCAGTTCTTC. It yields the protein CASSYRTGTSGHNEQFF.

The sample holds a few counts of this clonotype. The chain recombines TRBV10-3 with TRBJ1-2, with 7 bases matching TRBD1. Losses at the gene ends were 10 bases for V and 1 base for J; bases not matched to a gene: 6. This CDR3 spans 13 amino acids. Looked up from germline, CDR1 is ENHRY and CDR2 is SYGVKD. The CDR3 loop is CATSGQYNYGYTF. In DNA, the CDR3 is TGTGCCACTTCGGGACAGTATAACTATGGCTACACCTTC.

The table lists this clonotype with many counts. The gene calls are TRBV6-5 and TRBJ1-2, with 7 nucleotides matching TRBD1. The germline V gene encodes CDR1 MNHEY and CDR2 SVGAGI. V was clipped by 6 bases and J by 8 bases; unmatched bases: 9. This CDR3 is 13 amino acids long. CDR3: CASSKTGDRGYTF. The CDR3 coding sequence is TGTGCCAGCAGCAAAACAGGGGATAGAGGCTACACCTTC.

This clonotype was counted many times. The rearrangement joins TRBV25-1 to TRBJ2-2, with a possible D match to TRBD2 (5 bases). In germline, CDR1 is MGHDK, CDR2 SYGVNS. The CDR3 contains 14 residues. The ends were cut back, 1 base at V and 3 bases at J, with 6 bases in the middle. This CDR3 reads CASSELRDTGELFF. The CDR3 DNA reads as TGTGCCAGCAGTGAATTGAGGGACACCGGGGAGCTGTTTTTT.

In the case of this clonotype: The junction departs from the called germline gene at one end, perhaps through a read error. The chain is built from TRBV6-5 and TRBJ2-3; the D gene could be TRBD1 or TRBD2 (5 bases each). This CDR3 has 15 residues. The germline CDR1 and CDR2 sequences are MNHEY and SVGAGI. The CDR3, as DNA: TGTGCCGGGGGTTACGCCGGCCCTAGCACAGATACCCAGTATTTT. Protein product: CAGGYAGPSTDTQYF.

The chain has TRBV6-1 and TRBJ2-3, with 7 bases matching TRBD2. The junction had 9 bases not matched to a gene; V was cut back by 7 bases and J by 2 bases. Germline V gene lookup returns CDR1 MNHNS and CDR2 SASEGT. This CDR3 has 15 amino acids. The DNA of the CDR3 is TGTGCCAGCACCTGGGCTAGCGGACCCACAGATACGCAGTATTTT. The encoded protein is CASTWASGPTDTQYF.